This entry lists 14 T cell receptor beta chains sequenced from one sample in a study of neoadjuvant anti-PD-1 for oral cavity cancer. The assay was immunoSEQ multiplex PCR, and TCRdb's table has in-frame clones only and misses some. The table has around 68,000 clones, 80% to 90% seen once. Sample time point: after neoadjuvant nivolumab, at surgical resection. The input for sequencing was PBMCs, taken after nivolumab (anti-PD-1) treatment. The source of these receptors is a person aged 35-79 years with oral cavity squamous cell carcinoma.

J is TRBJ1-6 and V is TRBV27, with 7 bases matching TRBD1. Losses at the gene ends were 5 bases for V and 11 bases for J; bases not matched to a gene: 9. This CDR3 contains 14 residues. The germline gives CDR1 MNHEY, CDR2 SMNVEV (reference sequence). DNA for the CDR3: TGTGCCAGCAGTCCCTCGGACAGGTGGGCACCCCTCCACTTT. Its translation is CASSPSDRWAPLHF.

The chain joins TRBV30 to TRBJ1-5; no clear D gene. The CDR3 consists of 13 residues. V dropped 0 bases and J dropped 5 bases, with 8 bases sitting between them. The germline V gene encodes CDR1 GTSNPN and CDR2 SVGIG (reference sequence). The DNA of the CDR3 is TGTGCCTGGAGTGTACTTGGGGATCAGCCCCAGCATTTT. Translation: CAWSVLGDQPQHF.

V usage is TRBV19 and J usage is TRBJ1-2; TRBD1 aligns across 7 bases. Germline CDR1 and CDR2: LNHDA and SQIVND (reference sequence). Trimming removed 8 bases from V and 1 base from J; junction bases left unmatched: 4. The CDR3 covers 13 residues. Here the CDR3 reads CASGTVFNYGYTF. The DNA of the CDR3 is TGTGCCAGTGGGACAGTTTTTAACTATGGCTACACCTTC. The whole variable domain, filled in from reference TRBV19 and TRBJ1-2, reads DGGITQSPKYLFRKEGQNVTLSCEQNLNHDAMYWYRQDPGQGLRLIYYSQIVNDFQKGDIAEGYSVSREKKESFPLTVTSAQKNPTAFYLCASGTVFNYGYTFGSGTRLTVV.

The chain has TRBV28 and TRBJ2-7; 10 nucleotides agree with TRBD1. Germline CDR1 is MDHEN and CDR2 is SYDVKM. The CDR3 spans 15 residues. Trimming at V came to 8 bases and at J to 2 bases, leaving 9 bases not matched to a gene. The CDR3: CASLGPGQGTYEQYF. The CDR3 region has the DNA TGTGCCAGCCTAGGGCCGGGACAGGGGACCTACGAGCAGTACTTC.

This sequence joins TRBV28 and TRBJ1-4; D is possibly TRBD1 (6 bases). CDR1 is MDHEN and CDR2 is SYDVKM in the germline V gene. Trimming cost V 7 bases and J 4 bases, with 13 bases left between them. The CDR3 spans 14 residues. CDR3 nucleotide sequence: TGTGCCAGCAAACAGGGAACCCTTAATGAAAAACTGTTTTTT. Translated: CASKQGTLNEKLFF.

The V gene is TRBV27, the J gene TRBJ1-1; D gene unclear. Germline assignment: CDR1 MNHEY and CDR2 SMNVEV (reference sequence). Trimming left V 7 bases short and J 1 base short, with 13 bases between. The CDR3 extends over 14 amino acids. CDR3 in DNA: TGTGCCAGCACCTCACCTCACACGAACACTGAAGCTTTCTTT. Its protein is CASTSPHTNTEAFF.

V is TRBV27 and J is TRBJ2-5; D possibly corresponds to TRBD1 (5 bases). This CDR3 is 14 amino acids long. Trimming cost V 4 bases and J 1 base, with 10 bases left between them. Germline V lookup: CDR1 MNHEY, CDR2 SMNVEV (reference sequence). CDR3 bases: TGTGCCAGCAGTTCATCAGGGCCCCAAGAGACCCAGTACTTC. It translates to CASSSSGPQETQYF.

The rearrangement links TRBV9 to TRBJ1-1, with unresolved D. CDR3 length: 15 amino acids. Looked up from germline, CDR1 is SGDLS and CDR2 is YYNGEE. The V end was cut by 3 bases, the J end by 1 base, with 13 bases between. DNA for the CDR3: TGTGCCAGCAGCGGGAGGGAAGGAGCGAACACTGAAGCTTTCTTT. It encodes CASSGREGANTEAFF.

V and J are TRBV5-6 and TRBJ1-1; no firm D call. Germline CDR1 and CDR2: SGHDT and YYEEEE. V was clipped by 4 bases and J by 4 bases, with 14 bases between them. The CDR3 contains 14 residues. The CDR3 region is CASSQMGSRTEAFF. DNA of the CDR3: TGTGCCAGCAGCCAAATGGGTAGTCGCACTGAAGCTTTCTTT.

There are a few counts of this clone. This chain uses TRBV10-1 with TRBJ1-2, with a tentative D call TRBD1 (5 bases). The V and J ends lost 5 bases and 2 bases respectively, with 9 bases between them. Germline V CDR1 and CDR2: WNHNN, SYGVQD (reference sequence). The CDR3 consists of 13 residues. In nucleotides, the CDR3 is TGCGCCAGCAGTCCCGACAGCAACTATGGCTACACCTTC. Protein product: CASSPDSNYGYTF.

This clone was counted only a few times. The rearrangement uses TRBV9 and TRBJ1-1, with D uncertain. V was trimmed by 0 bases and J by 5 bases, leaving 8 bases between them. The CDR3 loop spans 13 amino acids. Per germline, CDR1 SGDLS and CDR2 YYNGEE. The chain's CDR3 is CASSVGVETEAFF. As DNA, the CDR3 is TGTGCCAGCAGCGTAGGAGTGGAAACTGAAGCTTTCTTT.

In DNA, the CDR3 is TGTGCCAGCAGCTCTATACGTGGACGAAGCTCCTACGAGCAGTACTTC. Its translation is CASSSIRGRSSYEQYF. V gene TRBV11-2 combines with J gene TRBJ2-7; D call uncertain. This CDR3 comprises 16 residues. V was clipped by 4 bases and J by 0 bases, with 16 bases between them. CDR1 SGHAT and CDR2 FQNNGV come from the germline V gene. The complete variable domain, with remaining parts taken from reference TRBV11-2 and TRBJ2-7, reads EAGVAQSPRYKIIEKRQSVAFWCNPISGHATLYWYQQILGQGPKLLIQFQNNGVVDDSQLPKDRFSAERLKGVDSTLKIQPAKLEDSAVYLCASSSIRGRSSYEQYFGPGTRLTVT.

A single count supports this clone. The chain couples TRBV28 to TRBJ1-2, with a tentative D call TRBD1 (5 bases). V was shortened by 10 bases and J by 1 base, with 19 bases between the two germline ends. The CDR3 extends over 15 amino acids. From germline, CDR1 is MDHEN and CDR2 SYDVKM. CDR3 protein: CATTTPTGRNYGYTF. CDR3 sequence (DNA): TGTGCCACCACAACCCCCACGGGACGTAACTATGGCTACACCTTC.

The chain joins TRBV10-3 to TRBJ2-7; a weak D match, TRBD2 (6 bases). Trimming took 8 bases from V and 6 from J, leaving 14 bases between them. Germline lookup yields CDR1 ENHRY and CDR2 SYGVKD. The CDR3 length is 12 residues. CDR3: CAIERRRGEQYF. CDR3 bases: TGTGCCATCGAGAGGCGGAGGGGCGAGCAGTACTTC.